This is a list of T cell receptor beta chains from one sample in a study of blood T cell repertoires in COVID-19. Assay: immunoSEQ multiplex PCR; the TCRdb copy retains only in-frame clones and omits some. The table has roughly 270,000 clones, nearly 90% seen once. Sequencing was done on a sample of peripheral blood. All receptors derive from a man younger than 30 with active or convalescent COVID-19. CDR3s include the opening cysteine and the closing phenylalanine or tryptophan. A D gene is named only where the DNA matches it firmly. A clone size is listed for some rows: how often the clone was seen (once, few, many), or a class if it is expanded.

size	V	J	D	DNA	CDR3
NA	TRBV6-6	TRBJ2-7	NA	TGTGCCAGCAGTTACCCCCCCGGGGAGGCCTCAAACTTC	CASSYPPGEASNF
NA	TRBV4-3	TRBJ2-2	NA	TGCGCCAGCAGCCAAATTAACCTCGGGACTAACACCGGGGAGCTGTTTTTT	CASSQINLGTNTGELFF
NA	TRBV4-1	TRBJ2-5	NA	TGCGCCAGCAGCCGCCCCTCGGGGAGCGGTCAAGAGACCCAGTACTTC	CASSRPSGSGQETQYF
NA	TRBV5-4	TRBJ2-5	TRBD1	TGTGCCAGCAGCTCCCACCGGACAGGGTCAGGCGAGACCCAGTACTTC	CASSSHRTGSGETQYF
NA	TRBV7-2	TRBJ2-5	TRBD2	TGTGCCAGCAGCTTAGGAACTGGGGGGGGGACCCAGTACTTC	CASSLGTGGGTQYF
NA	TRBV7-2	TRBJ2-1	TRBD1	TGTGCCAGCCGGACAGGAGTTAACAATGAGCAGTTCTTC	CASRTGVNNEQFF
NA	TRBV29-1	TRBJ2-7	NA	TGCAGCGTTGTACAGGGCTACGAGCAGTACTTC	CSVVQGYEQYF
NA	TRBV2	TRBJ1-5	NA	TGTGCCAGCAGTCCCGAAGGAGGCAATCAGCCCCAGCATTTT	CASSPEGGNQPQHF
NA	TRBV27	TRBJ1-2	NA	TGTGCCAGCAGTTTTGGGGGCGGCTATGGCTACACCTTC	CASSFGGGYGYTF
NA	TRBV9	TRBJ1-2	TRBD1	TGTGCCAGCAGCGGGGGGACAGGGGCATCTTCCCAGAAGGGCTACACCTTC	CASSGGTGASSQKGYTF
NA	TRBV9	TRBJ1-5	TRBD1	TGTGGTCCGGTACAGGGGGCTGATCAGCCCCAGCATTTT	CGPVQGADQPQHF
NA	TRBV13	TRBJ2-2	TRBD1	TGTGCCAGCAGCTTAGGGAGGGGGCCCGGGGAGCTGTTTTTT	CASSLGRGPGELFF
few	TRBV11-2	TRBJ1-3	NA	TGTGCCAGCAGCTTAGATAGCGACATTGCTCGCCAAGCGCGGGGAAACACCATATATTTT	CASSLDSDIARQARGNTIYF
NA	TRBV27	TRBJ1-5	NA	TGTGCCAGCAGTTTACAGGCAGGGAATCAGCCCCAGCATTTT	CASSLQAGNQPQHF
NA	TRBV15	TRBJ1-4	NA	TGTGCCACCAGCAGAGATCTGGGCCGCAGGGAAAAACTGTTTTTT	CATSRDLGRREKLFF
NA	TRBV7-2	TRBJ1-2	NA	TGTGCCAGCAGCTTAGCTATGGGGGGGCTCAACTATGGCTACACCTTC	CASSLAMGGLNYGYTF
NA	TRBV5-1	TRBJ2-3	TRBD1	TGCGCCAGCAGCTTGGTGGTGACAGGGTCCCTCACAGATACGCAGTATTTT	CASSLVVTGSLTDTQYF
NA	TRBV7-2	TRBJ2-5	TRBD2	TGTGCCAGCAGCCAAGGACTAGCTTTAAAGACCCAGTACTTC	CASSQGLALKTQYF
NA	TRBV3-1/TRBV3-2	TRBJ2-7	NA	TGTGCCAGCAGCCCCGGGACACCTTACGAGCAGTACTTC	CASSPGTPYEQYF
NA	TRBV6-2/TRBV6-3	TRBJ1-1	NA	TGTGCCAGCAGTGTAGTAGTCTGTACTGAAGCTTTCTTT	CASSVVVCTEAFF
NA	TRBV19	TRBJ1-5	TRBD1	TGTGCCAGTAGTATTATCGGACAGGACAATCAGCCCCAGCATTTT	CASSIIGQDNQPQHF
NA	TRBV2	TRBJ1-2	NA	TGTGCCAGCAGTCCCAGCACAGCCCACTATGGCTACACCTTC	CASSPSTAHYGYTF
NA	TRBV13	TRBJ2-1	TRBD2	TGTGCCAGCAGCGGAGAGACTAGCGGGGGGGTCTACAATGAGCAGTTCTTC	CASSGETSGGVYNEQFF
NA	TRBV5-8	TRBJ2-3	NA	TGTGCCAGCAGCTTGGTTAGGGGTCGTACAGATACGCAGTATTTT	CASSLVRGRTDTQYF
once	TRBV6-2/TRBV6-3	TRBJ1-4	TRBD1	TGTGCCAGCAGCCCCCAGGGGGCTTACGAAAAACTGTTTTTT	CASSPQGAYEKLFF
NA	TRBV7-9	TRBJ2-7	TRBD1	TGTGCCAGTAGCCTCCCGGGACAGTCCTACGAGCAGTACTTC	CASSLPGQSYEQYF
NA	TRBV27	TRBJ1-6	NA	TGTGCCAGCAGTTTAGGGCAGGGGAGTCCACCCCTCCACTTT	CASSLGQGSPPLHF
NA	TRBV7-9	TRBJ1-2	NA	TGTGCCACCTACAGACCCCTTAACTATGGCTACACCTTC	CATYRPLNYGYTF
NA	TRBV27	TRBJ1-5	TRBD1	TGTGCCAGCAGTTTAACAGGGGGGATCAATCAGCCCCAGCATTTT	CASSLTGGINQPQHF
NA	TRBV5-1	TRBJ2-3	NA	TGCGCCAGCAGCAAGCTACCGGGAATCACAGATACGCAGTATTTT	CASSKLPGITDTQYF
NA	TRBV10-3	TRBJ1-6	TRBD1	TGTGCCATCAGTGAGGGGGACAGGGGCTCACCCCTCCACTTT	CAISEGDRGSPLHF
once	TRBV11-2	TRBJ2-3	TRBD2	TGTGCCAGCAGCTTGCGGGGGTCCCGCACAGATACGCAGTATTTT	CASSLRGSRTDTQYF